The present T cell receptor beta chain was sequenced within a study of CD8 T cells in Susac syndrome. Overall study: Of the sequenced Susac syndrome patients, 5 or 6 had active disease and about eight were in remission.

After extraction with the RNeasy kit, roughly 0.5 to 1 ug of the RNA was reverse transcribed using random hexamers. A single record per CDR3 protein comes from TCRdb applying MiXCR to the immunoSEQ multiplex PCR reads. The sample includes approximately 190,000 distinct CDR3 sequences, just under 95% of them seen just once. Sequencing targeted TCR beta in blood CD8+ and CD4+ T cells. Germline V gene lookup returns CDR1 LNHDA and CDR2 SQIVND (reference sequence). This CDR3 contains 13 residues. V lost 3 bases, J lost 5 bases, and 11 bases lay in between. The sequence came from a human donor with Susac syndrome. The chain couples TRBV19 to TRBJ2-7, with D perhaps TRBD2 (6 bases). Sequenced: CD8+ T cells from PBMCs. CDR3 amino acids: CASSIVGGDEQYF. The CDR3 DNA follows: TGTGCCAGTAGTATTGTGGGAGGAGACGAGCAGTACTTC. The variable domain in full, with the rest retrieved from reference TRBV19 and TRBJ2-7, is DGGITQSPKYLFRKEGQNVTLSCEQNLNHDAMYWYRQDPGQGLRLIYYSQIVNDFQKGDIAEGYSVSREKKESFPLTVTSAQKNPTAFYLCASSIVGGDEQYFGPGTRLTVT.